This T cell receptor (beta chain) was obtained from a study of blood T cells in healthy people across ages. This clonotype appeared a few times. Its target is unknown. Overall study results and limits: Strong correlation linked observed beta diversity and percent naive T cells.

Through a sample-barcoded 5' primer and a J-beta primer mix, a second PCR was run for about 6 to 12 cycles. A tag from a template-switch adaptor with 12 random nucleotides marked each cDNA molecule. TCRdb redid the calling of the 5' RACE reads with MiXCR, one entry per CDR3 protein. The table lists 1.5 million to 2 million distinct CDR3 sequences, around 35% of them singletons, with around 11% in the top ten. The sample comprised blood. This receptor was identified in a woman in her 30s in good health.

CDR3 sequence reads: CAWSTKETQYF. CDR3 bases: TGTGCCTGGAGTACTAAAGAGACCCAGTACTTC. The rearrangement joins TRBV30 to TRBJ2-5; no firm D call. Germline CDR1 and CDR2: GTSNPN and SVGIG (reference sequence). There are 11 residues in the CDR3. V lost 2 bases to trimming and J lost 3 bases, with 4 bases between them.